This TCR beta chain was profiled in a study of blood T cell repertoires in COVID-19. The overall study: Specimens from acute and convalescent COVID-19 originated in the United States, Italy and Spain. PBMCs, B-cell-depleted T cells, or T cells were the source of the cDNA or gDNA that made up the material.

This clone came up once. This same CDR3 is encoded by further DNA sequences in the sample. CDR3 length: 13 residues. The germline V gene has CDR1 LGHNA and CDR2 YSLEER. Trimming removed 0 bases from V and 4 bases from J, with 7 bases in between. Original processing notes: Amplifying reference gene primers gave estimates of nucleated cell counts. Profiled with immunoSEQ multiplex PCR; TCRdb holds only in-frame clones, not every one. V, J and clone size derive from that table, while D and trimming were established from the DNA sequence. The table has approximately 140,000 clones, about nine tenths seen once.

Sequenced material: peripheral blood. The clonotype was recovered from a man aged 45 to 65 with active or convalescent COVID-19. The J gene is TRBJ2-7, the V gene TRBV4-3; D unclear. CDR3 nucleotide sequence: TGCGCCAGCAGCCAAGATAGAGCGTACGAGCAGTACTTC. Encoded protein: CASSQDRAYEQYF.